This T cell receptor beta chain was identified during a study of blood T cell repertoires in COVID-19 (dated by TCRdb to about 2020). About the investigation overall: Collaborator samples came from the United States, Italy and Spain and covered acute and convalescent phases of COVID-19. The material from the prospective study consisted of cDNA or gDNA derived from T cells, B-cell-depleted T cells, or PBMCs. Subjects who had been exposed to COVID-19, were actively infected with it, or had recovered from it provided the deeply sampled blood TCRbeta repertoires that made up the dataset. The repertoires were released in a freely available public database meant as a resource for research on the immune response to SARS-CoV-2. The samples were drawn from two sources: the first 160 participants of the ongoing ImmuneRACE study, and 950 to 1,500 subjects contributed by 6 global collaborators. A de-identified subject ID, COVID-19 status, age in years and sex were almost always included in the sample metadata. Where available, HLA class I and class II types were obtained from metadata supplied by the sample provider rather than from assay-based typing. General study outcomes and caveats: Clinical and demographic metadata were provided uncurated, with the amount varying by source and participant.

To note about this clone: Its antigen is still unknown. No qualities accompany the bases; no much larger clone lies one base away.

TCRbeta CDR3 regions were amplified from genomic DNA by means of the immunoSEQ Assay, a bias-controlled multiplex PCR. In the paper's pipeline: Within the assay, amplification of reference gene primers was used to estimate how many nucleated cells each sample contained. To quantify the absolute abundance of each unique TCRbeta CDR3 rearrangement, sequence reads were collapsed and filtered. For each sample, productive Simpson clonality was calculated as the square root of Simpson's diversity index over productive rearrangements. Entries here come from immuneACCESS through TCRdb and include only in-frame sequences with V and J called. Some clones fail to appear in such tables; in the studies checked, an unresolved V gene covers under half of the shortfall, and the cause of the remainder is unknown. D and trimming were read from the DNA, whereas the V and J calls and clone size are those reported in that table. The sample table records fewer than 15,000 clones; roughly 90% of these occur just once. The leading ten clones occupy more than 2% of the sample.

Based on the germline V gene (reference sequence), the CDR1 and CDR2 sequences are GTSNPN and SVGIG. From the cysteine through the phenylalanine, the CDR3 covers 13 amino acids. Of the read, only the CDR3 DNA is kept; its 39 bases are in frame from base 1. V is pared back by 3 bases and J by 8 bases, with 13 bases lying between the germline termini. Collaborating institutions collected whole blood in K2EDTA tubes following their own protocols. Collaborator samples were shipped for TCRbeta analysis as frozen whole blood, isolated PBMCs, or DNA extracted from either sample type. This TCR was sampled from a human donor in a cohort sampled during active COVID-19. Sequencing used peripheral blood. The rearrangement combines TRBV30 with TRBJ1-4, with the D gene too uncertain to name. The sequenced DNA: TGTGCCTGGAGGGACTCGCCAAGGGAAAAACTGTTTTTT. Translated, this gives CAWRDSPREKLFF.